The next 17 T cell receptor beta chains were all read from a single sample in a study of CXCR3-negative and CXCR3-positive naive CD8 T cells. No antigens are known for them. TRB cDNA was prepared as libraries by UMI-labeled 5' RACE. TCRdb re-called the 5' RACE reads and gives one entry per CDR3 protein, without DNA. This sample's clone table lists about 98,000 distinct CDR3 sequences. Study-level points and caveats: CXCR3-positive naive cells had TRB CDR3s that were more hydrophobic than CXCR3-negative naive cells had.

The sample consisted of naive CXCR3+ CD8+ T cells from blood. Subset given: CD45RO-CCR7+CD27+CD95- naive CD8+ T cells expressing CXCR3 (TNR3+). The receptors shown here come from a human donor in good health. Some clones in this sample may be carry-over from other donors' samples.

The rearrangement joins TRBV28 to TRBJ2-1. CDR1 and CDR2 from the germline V gene are MDHEN and SYDVKM. The CDR3 extends over 11 amino acids. The CDR3 loop reads CASSRYNEQFF.

The V call is TRBV6-5, the J call TRBJ2-2. Germline lookup yields CDR1 MNHEY and CDR2 SVGAGI. The length of the CDR3 is 14 residues. This CDR3 reads CASSYSVQFGELFF.

This chain uses TRBV7-6 with TRBJ1-4; checking the TCRdb D call of TRBD1 is not possible without DNA. CDR1 SGHVS and CDR2 FNYEAQ come from the germline V gene. The CDR3 consists of 17 residues. The CDR3: CASSLEVMKGSNEKLFF.

The chain has TRBV4-3 and TRBJ2-1; the D call from TCRdb, TRBD2, cannot be confirmed without DNA. In germline, CDR1 is LGHNA, CDR2 YSLEER. This CDR3 is built from 15 residues. Here the CDR3 reads CASGPVSGQPNEQFF.

This chain links TRBV7-6 with TRBJ2-3; TCRdb reports TRBD1, a call that lacks DNA to check it against. CDR1 is SGHVS, CDR2 FNYEAQ, per germline. The CDR3 loop spans 13 amino acids. The CDR3 region is CASSFKQGGTQYF.

The J gene is TRBJ2-1, the V gene TRBV20-1; the TCRdb D gene call, TRBD2, has no DNA to confirm it. CDR3 size: 12 residues. CDR1 DFQATT and CDR2 SNEGSKA come from the germline V gene (reference sequence). The CDR3 is CSASGGSYEQFF.

V usage is TRBV5-1 and J usage is TRBJ2-1; there is no DNA to check the TCRdb D call of TRBD1. CDR3 length equals 15 residues. Germline V gene data show CDR1 as SGHRS and CDR2 as YFSETQ. The CDR3 reads CASTQGSSSYNEQFF.

This chain connects TRBV7-7 to TRBJ2-1; TCRdb's assignment of TRBD1 cannot be checked, as there is no DNA. CDR3 length: 13 residues. Germline V CDR1 and CDR2: SSHAT, FNYEAQ (reference sequence). This chain's CDR3 is CASSLGQGSEQFF.

The rearrangement links TRBV7-9 to TRBJ2-7; TCRdb indicates TRBD1, and absent DNA this call remains unverified. CDR3 length equals 15 residues. The germline gives CDR1 SEHNR, CDR2 FQNEAQ (reference sequence). The CDR3 reads CASSLRRQGTDEQYF.

The genes are TRBV20-1 and TRBJ2-2; TCRdb outputs TRBD1, but without DNA this stays unchecked. CDR1 and CDR2 (germline): DFQATT, SNEGSKA (reference sequence). The CDR3 length is 15 residues. The CDR3 sequence is CSARRDRVESGELFF.

V and J are TRBV5-1 and TRBJ1-1; TCRdb picks TRBD1, but there is no DNA to check that call. The CDR3 runs to 15 residues. Germline-derived CDR1 and CDR2 are SGHRS and YFSETQ. The CDR3 loop is CASSLGYRDGTEAFF.

This chain joins TRBV7-9 and TRBJ2-1; without DNA, the TCRdb call of TRBD2 cannot be checked. The CDR3 runs to 14 residues. Germline CDR1 is SEHNR and CDR2 is FQNEAQ (reference sequence). The CDR3 loop reads CASSYPSGSNEQFF.

This rearrangement joins TRBV6-5 to TRBJ2-7; no DNA is available, so the TRBD1 call from TCRdb remains unchecked. Germline CDR1 is MNHEY and CDR2 is SVGAGI. This CDR3 has 15 residues. The CDR3 protein is CASRPGTGMIREQYF.

This sequence joins TRBV28 and TRBJ1-2. Germline V gives CDR1 MDHEN, CDR2 SYDVKM. The CDR3 covers 15 residues. The chain's CDR3 is CASSLIGSGGYGYTF.

The genes are TRBV28 and TRBJ2-1; TCRdb designates TRBD2, a call that cannot be tested without DNA. Per the germline V gene, CDR1 is MDHEN and CDR2 is SYDVKM. The CDR3 is made up of 15 amino acids. CDR3: CASSSRDFGSNEQFF.

The CDR3 protein is CASSQRLAGSYEQYF. This chain joins TRBV4-1 and TRBJ2-7; TCRdb indicates TRBD2, and absent DNA this call remains unverified. Germline CDR1 is MGHRA and CDR2 is YSYEKL. The CDR3 extends over 15 amino acids.

V gene TRBV7-9 combines with J gene TRBJ2-7; the D call from TCRdb, TRBD1, cannot be confirmed without DNA. This CDR3 has 11 residues. Germline V CDR1 and CDR2: SEHNR, FQNEAQ (reference sequence). The CDR3 here is CASSRQNEQYF.